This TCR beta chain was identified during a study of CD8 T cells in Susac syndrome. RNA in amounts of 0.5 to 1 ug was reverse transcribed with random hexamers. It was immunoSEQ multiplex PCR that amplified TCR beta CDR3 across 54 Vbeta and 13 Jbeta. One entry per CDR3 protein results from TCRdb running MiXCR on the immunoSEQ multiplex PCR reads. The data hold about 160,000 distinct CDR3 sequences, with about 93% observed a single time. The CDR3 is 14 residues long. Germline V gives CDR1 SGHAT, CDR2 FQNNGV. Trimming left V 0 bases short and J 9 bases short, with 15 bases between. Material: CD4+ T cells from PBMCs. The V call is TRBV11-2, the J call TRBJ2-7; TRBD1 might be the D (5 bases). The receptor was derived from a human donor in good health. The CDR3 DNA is TGTGCCAGCAGCTTAGAGTGGTGGGGAAGGGGGCAGTACTTC. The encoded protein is CASSLEWWGRGQYF.